A single sample is the source of the 10 T cell receptor beta chains below, sequenced in a study of Tregs in tolerant kidney transplant recipients. TCRdb's copy holds only in-frame clones and misses some; the assay was immunoSEQ multiplex PCR. The sample includes tens of thousands of clones, just over 90% of them seen just once. Sequencing was performed on CD8+ T cells from blood. The receptors were gathered from a human donor in good health.

The CDR3 bases are TGTGCCAGCAGCCCGTACACCGGGGAGCTGTTTTTT. This gives the protein CASSPYTGELFF. The rearrangement uses TRBV11-2 and TRBJ2-2; D is unclear. The CDR3 spans 12 residues. V lost 5 bases and J 3 bases, leaving 4 bases between the germline ends. The germline CDR1 and CDR2 sequences are SGHAT and FQNNGV. Full variable domain (remainder filled in from reference TRBV11-2 and TRBJ2-2): EAGVAQSPRYKIIEKRQSVAFWCNPISGHATLYWYQQILGQGPKLLIQFQNNGVVDDSQLPKDRFSAERLKGVDSTLKIQPAKLEDSAVYLCASSPYTGELFFGEGSRLTVL.

This sequence joins TRBV27 and TRBJ2-1; 8 nucleotides match TRBD2. The CDR3 loop spans 16 amino acids. V was pared by 0 bases and J by 7 bases, with 8 bases of the junction left unmatched. In germline, CDR1 is MNHEY, CDR2 SMNVEV (reference sequence). The CDR3 DNA reads as TGTGCCAGCAGTTTATCAGCGGGAGCGGGTGTAAATGAGCAGTTCTTC. Protein: CASSLSAGAGVNEQFF.

V is TRBV4-1 and J is TRBJ2-7, with a tentative D call TRBD1 (7 bases). The CDR3 has 16 amino acids. V dropped 0 bases and J dropped 5 bases, with 17 bases sitting between them. The germline CDR1 and CDR2 sequences are MGHRA and YSYEKL. Here the CDR3 DNA reads TGCGCCAGCAGCCAAGATCCACAGGGGAGGCTCCACGAGCAGTACTTC. It codes for CASSQDPQGRLHEQYF.

This chain links TRBV27 with TRBJ1-6; D gene uncertain. Looked up from germline, CDR1 is MNHEY and CDR2 is SMNVEV (reference sequence). The V end was cut by 7 bases, the J end by 4 bases, with 11 bases between. The CDR3 contains 14 residues. Written as DNA, the CDR3 is TGTGCCAGCACAACCCTCTCTTATAATTCACCCCTCCACTTT. Protein: CASTTLSYNSPLHF.

The chain has TRBV5-1 and TRBJ1-2; D perhaps matches TRBD1 (6 bases). V was cut by 2 bases and J by 2 bases, with 7 bases left in between. Germline lookup yields CDR1 SGHRS and CDR2 YFSETQ. The CDR3 is 13 amino acids. The CDR3, as DNA: TGCGCCAGCAGCTTTGGACAGAACTATGGCTACACCTTC. Its translation: CASSFGQNYGYTF.

The gene calls are TRBV15 and TRBJ2-7; 13 nucleotides line up with TRBD2. This CDR3 comprises 15 residues. Germline trimming cut 3 bases from V and 5 bases from J; bases unmatched to any gene: 4. Germline assignment: CDR1 LNHNV and CDR2 YYDKDF (reference sequence). The CDR3 reads CATSRTGTSGDEQYF. The DNA of the CDR3 is TGTGCCACCAGCAGGACGGGGACTAGCGGGGACGAGCAGTACTTC. Full variable domain (rest looked up from reference TRBV15 and TRBJ2-7): DAMVIQNPRYQVTQFGKPVTLSCSQTLNHNVMYWYQQKSSQAPKLLFHYYDKDFNNEADTPDNFQSRRPNTSFCFLDIRSPGLGDTAMYLCATSRTGTSGDEQYFGPGTRLTVT.

The V and J genes are TRBV13 and TRBJ1-1; D not resolved. The CDR3 runs 14 residues. Germline lookup yields CDR1 PRHDT and CDR2 FYEKMQ (reference sequence). Trimming shortened V by 1 base and J by 2 bases, and 8 bases separated the two germline ends. The CDR3 DNA reads as TGTGCCAGCAGCTTAGTTTTAGGAAACACTGAAGCTTTCTTT. It translates to CASSLVLGNTEAFF. Drawing the rest from reference TRBV13 and TRBJ1-1, the complete variable domain is AAGVIQSPRHLIKEKRETATLKCYPIPRHDTVYWYQQGPGQDPQFLISFYEKMQSDKGSIPDRFSAQQFSDYHSELNMSSLELGDSALYFCASSLVLGNTEAFFGQGTRLTVV.

This clone was observed a few times. This chain links TRBV4-2 with TRBJ2-1; a possible D gene is TRBD1 (7 bases). V was cut by 0 bases and J by 3 bases, with 9 bases left in between. This CDR3 is 15 amino acids long. Germline CDR1 is LGHNA and CDR2 is YNFKEQ. The CDR3 sequence: CASSQEQGGYNEQFF. The CDR3 nucleotides read TGTGCCAGCAGCCAAGAGCAGGGGGGCTACAATGAGCAGTTCTTC.

The chain uses TRBV19 and TRBJ2-1, with 10 bases lining up with TRBD1. Germline V gene sequence: CDR1 LNHDA, CDR2 SQIVND (reference sequence). V shed 5 bases and J 4 bases; nucleotides not matched to a gene: 5. The CDR3 extends over 15 amino acids. The CDR3 DNA is TGTGCCAGTAGTCGGGACAGGGGAGCATACAATGAGCAGTTCTTC. Its protein is CASSRDRGAYNEQFF.

The table lists this clone with a few counts. V is TRBV6-4 and J is TRBJ2-3; unclear D gene. The CDR3 is 15 residues long. V gave up 2 bases and J gave up 0 bases, with 9 bases separating them. CDR1 is MRHNA, CDR2 SNTAGT, per germline. In DNA form, the CDR3 reads TGTGCCAGCAGTGACGGTCGCCAAAGCACAGATACGCAGTATTTT. Amino acid sequence: CASSDGRQSTDTQYF.